The 13 T cell receptor beta chains presented below share a single source sample, sequenced in a study of monozygotic twins with inflammatory bowel disease. For each CDR3 protein, TCRdb gives one entry from its re-call of the 5' RACE reads, without DNA. Its listing shows more than 300,000 distinct CDR3 sequences. Source material: blood. Receptor source: a human donor with ulcerative colitis or Crohn's disease, or a healthy co-twin of an affected twin (not recorded which).

V gene TRBV20-1 combines with J gene TRBJ2-5; no DNA is available, so the TRBD1 call from TCRdb remains unchecked. The length of the CDR3 is 15 residues. Germline V gene sequence: CDR1 DFQATT, CDR2 SNEGSKA (reference sequence). CDR3 protein: CSARGLRGLEETQYF.

The CDR3 is CSAREEINSPLHF. The chain carries TRBV20-1 and TRBJ1-6. CDR3 length equals 13 residues. Germline lookup yields CDR1 DFQATT and CDR2 SNEGSKA (reference sequence).

The chain is built from TRBV7-2 and TRBJ2-7; there is no DNA to check the TCRdb D call of TRBD1. Germline values: CDR1 SGHTA, CDR2 FQGNSA. CDR3 length equals 16 residues. The CDR3 sequence: CASSFIRGQGSAEQYF.

The gene calls are TRBV20-1 and TRBJ2-7; TCRdb gives TRBD2 as the D gene, but with no DNA this cannot be confirmed. Germline CDR1 is DFQATT and CDR2 is SNEGSKA (reference sequence). CDR3 length equals 11 residues. The CDR3 protein is CSGRGDYEQYF.

This chain connects TRBV5-1 to TRBJ1-1; TCRdb designates TRBD1, a call that cannot be tested without DNA. This CDR3 is built from 14 residues. The V gene's germline CDR1 is SGHRS and CDR2 YFSETQ. CDR3 protein: CASRQGTGGTEAFF.

This sequence joins TRBV16 and TRBJ1-5. Per the germline V gene, CDR1 is KGHSY and CDR2 is FQNENV. This CDR3 is built from 13 residues. CDR3 loop: CASSQRWGQPQHF.

The chain is built from TRBV29-1 and TRBJ2-1; with no DNA, the TCRdb D assignment of TRBD1 cannot be verified. CDR1 is SQVTM and CDR2 is ANQGSEA in the germline V gene. The CDR3 has 16 amino acids. The CDR3 loop is CSVEDRGGSSYNEQFF.

The genes are TRBV6-1 and TRBJ1-6. This CDR3 has 15 residues. Germline V gives CDR1 MNHNS, CDR2 SASEGT. CDR3 protein: CASTGTSLSNSPLHF.

The chain carries TRBV12-5 and TRBJ2-7; lacking DNA, the TRBD1 call made by TCRdb goes unchecked. CDR3 size: 13 residues. Looked up from germline, CDR1 is LGHNT and CDR2 is FRNRAP. CDR3 amino acids: CASGRGSKDEQYF.

The rearrangement uses TRBV7-2 and TRBJ1-5; TCRdb picks TRBD1, but there is no DNA to check that call. Germline CDR1 and CDR2: SGHTA and FQGNSA. CDR3 size: 15 residues. CDR3 loop: CASSLQSGGNQPQHF.

The rearrangement joins TRBV18 to TRBJ2-1; TCRdb returns TRBD1, unconfirmable since there is no DNA. The CDR3 has 15 residues. CDR1 KGHSH and CDR2 LQKENI come from the germline V gene. CDR3 region: CASSPGQGNYNEQFF.

The CDR3: CASSYLQGAYEQYF. The chain combines TRBV6-6 with TRBJ2-7. Germline CDR1 MNHNY, CDR2 SVGAGI (reference sequence). The CDR3 contains 14 residues.

The chain recombines TRBV7-3 with TRBJ1-1; the TRBD1 assignment by TCRdb is unverifiable without DNA. CDR1 and CDR2 (germline): SGHTA, FQGTGA. The CDR3 totals 13 residues. The CDR3 loop reads CASSRTVNTEAFF. Drawing the rest from reference TRBV7-3 and TRBJ1-1, the complete variable domain is GAGVSQTPSNKVTEKGKYVELRCDPISGHTALYWYRQSLGQGPEFLIYFQGTGAADDSGLPNDRFFAVRPEGSVSTLKIQRTERGDSAVYLCASSRTVNTEAFFGQGTRLTVV.